The 13 T cell receptor beta chains below were found in one sample sequenced in a study of shared clonotypes between healthy human individuals. Clones were read by immunoSEQ multiplex PCR, and TCRdb kept only the in-frame ones, dropping some. Here the sample spans under 600,000 clones, around 96% being singletons. The sample comprised naive CD4+ T cells sorted from blood. Subset here: CD45RA+ positively selected. Source of these receptors: a woman in her twenties or thirties in good health.

The chain couples TRBV27 to TRBJ2-2; 16 nucleotides line up with TRBD2. There are 17 residues in the CDR3. Germline V CDR1 and CDR2: MNHEY, SMNVEV (reference sequence). Losses at the gene ends were 7 bases for V and 4 bases for J; bases not matched to a gene: 6. CDR3 coding DNA: TGTGCCAGCAAGGGGACTAGCGGGAGGGCCTTCACCGGGGAGCTGTTTTTT. The encoded protein is CASKGTSGRAFTGELFF.

CDR3 bases: TGTGCCAGCAGCTTAGGACAACCCTACTACAATGAGCAGTTCTTC. Its translation: CASSLGQPYYNEQFF. V usage is TRBV7-2 and J usage is TRBJ2-1; D call uncertain. Germline values: CDR1 SGHTA, CDR2 FQGNSA. Trimming took off 1 base at V and 3 bases at J, with 10 bases between the two ends. The CDR3 covers 15 residues.

The chain joins TRBV13 to TRBJ2-1; 11 bases are shared with TRBD2. Germline V CDR1 and CDR2: PRHDT, FYEKMQ (reference sequence). The J segment lost 1 base and the V segment lost 1 base, leaving 9 bases of the junction unmatched. This CDR3 is 19 amino acids long. The CDR3 nucleotides read TGTGCCAGCAGCTTAGCGGCTAGCGGGAGGTCCCCATCCTACAATGAGCAGTTCTTC. Translated, it gives CASSLAASGRSPSYNEQFF. The variable domain in full, with the rest retrieved from reference TRBV13 and TRBJ2-1, is AAGVIQSPRHLIKEKRETATLKCYPIPRHDTVYWYQQGPGQDPQFLISFYEKMQSDKGSIPDRFSAQQFSDYHSELNMSSLELGDSALYFCASSLAASGRSPSYNEQFFGPGTRLTVL.

The rearrangement uses TRBV20-1 and TRBJ2-2; no definite D call. In germline, CDR1 is DFQATT, CDR2 SNEGSKA (reference sequence). The CDR3 loop spans 11 amino acids. Trimming removed 6 bases from V and 7 bases from J, with 9 bases in between. The chain's CDR3 is CSASPYGELFF. For the CDR3, the DNA is TGCAGTGCCTCACCCTACGGGGAGCTGTTTTTT.

V usage is TRBV5-1 and J usage is TRBJ2-1, with TRBD2 matching over 9 bases. CDR3 size: 15 residues. Germline-derived CDR1 and CDR2 are SGHRS and YFSETQ. After removal of 4 bases from V and 4 bases from J, the junction contained 6 bases not matched to a gene. The CDR3 here is CASSLMTSGYNEQFF. The CDR3 DNA is TGCGCCAGCAGCCTGATGACTAGCGGTTACAATGAGCAGTTCTTC.

Turning to this clone: At one end the junction does not follow the germline gene, possibly because of a read error. The chain uses TRBV27 and TRBJ1-1, with D tentatively TRBD1 (5 bases). Germline V lookup: CDR1 MNHEY, CDR2 SMNVEV (reference sequence). The CDR3 has 15 amino acids. The CDR3 loop is CASTLLGGTTTAPVF. CDR3 coding DNA: TGTGCCAGCACCCTCCTCGGGGGGACTACCACAGCCCCGGTATTT.

This sequence joins TRBV7-2 and TRBJ2-5; weak D call: TRBD1 (5 bases). V dropped 4 bases and J dropped 4 bases, with 16 bases sitting between them. In germline, CDR1 is SGHTA, CDR2 FQGNSA. CDR3 length equals 15 residues. The CDR3 coding sequence is TGTGCCAGCAGCTCGCAACCTCAGGGATTAGAGACCCAGTACTTC. This sequence encodes CASSSQPQGLETQYF. The variable domain in full, with the rest retrieved from reference TRBV7-2 and TRBJ2-5, is GAGVSQSPSNKVTEKGKDVELRCDPISGHTALYWYRQSLGQGLEFLIYFQGNSAPDKSGLPSDRFSAERTGGSVSTLTIQRTQQEDSAVYLCASSSQPQGLETQYFGPGTRLLVL.

This clone occurred a few times. The chain is built from TRBV10-1 and TRBJ2-1; TRBD2 matches at 7 bases. In germline, CDR1 is WNHNN, CDR2 SYGVQD (reference sequence). V shed 8 bases and J 5 bases; nucleotides not matched to a gene: 9. The CDR3 sequence is 14 residues long. CDR3 coding DNA: TGCGCCAGCGGGAGCGGGGTTCCGAACAATGAGCAGTTCTTC. Translation gives CASGSGVPNNEQFF.

The gene calls are TRBV28 and TRBJ1-2; 8 nucleotides line up with TRBD1. The CDR3 totals 14 residues. J gave up 8 bases and V 4 bases, and 9 bases lay outside the gene matches. CDR1 MDHEN and CDR2 SYDVKM come from the germline V gene. CDR3: CASSSPRQGPGYTF. CDR3 nucleotide sequence: TGTGCCAGCAGTTCCCCCAGACAGGGGCCCGGCTACACCTTC.

The rearrangement uses TRBV6-5 and TRBJ2-2; D is uncertain. The CDR3 spans 15 residues. Germline CDR1 is MNHEY and CDR2 is SVGAGI. V was trimmed by 0 bases and J by 1 base, leaving 6 bases between them. CDR3 sequence reads: CASSYSTRNTGELFF. In nucleotides, the CDR3 is TGTGCCAGCAGTTACTCGACCAGGAACACCGGGGAGCTGTTTTTT.

This chain links TRBV18 with TRBJ1-1; D not certain. Per germline, CDR1 KGHSH and CDR2 LQKENI. CDR3 length: 16 amino acids. V was shortened by 3 bases and J by 8 bases, with 22 bases between the two germline ends. The CDR3 coding sequence is TGTGCCAGCTCACCCATAGTTGAAACCGGGTCGAACGAAGCTTTCTTT. This codes for CASSPIVETGSNEAFF.

The rearrangement links TRBV5-1 to TRBJ2-7, with D possibly being TRBD2 (6 bases). Germline V gene lookup returns CDR1 SGHRS and CDR2 YFSETQ. CDR3 length equals 13 residues. V lost 1 base and J lost 6, with 11 bases in between. CDR3 residues: CASSLSSESEQYF. DNA for the CDR3: TGCGCCAGCAGCTTGTCTAGCGAGAGCGAGCAGTACTTC.

The chain links TRBV28 to TRBJ1-4, with D perhaps TRBD1 (6 bases). The CDR3 has 19 amino acids. Trimming removed 1 base at V and 2 bases at J, with 20 bases between. Germline-derived CDR1 and CDR2 are MDHEN and SYDVKM. In nucleotides, the CDR3 is TGTGCCAGCAGTTTATCCGGGCCGGGGGGCGCTCCCACTAATGAAAAACTGTTTTTT. Protein product: CASSLSGPGGAPTNEKLFF.